A selection of T cell receptor beta chains follows, all from one sample in a study of CD8 T cells in ankylosing spondylitis. TCRdb recomputed calls from the 5' RACE reads with MiXCR, one row per CDR3 protein. Here the sample spans approximately 240,000 distinct CDR3 sequences, approximately 24% being singletons. The sample taken for sequencing was blood, either unsorted or a sorted T cell fraction (not recorded which). These receptors all stem from a male donor with ankylosing spondylitis or in good health (not recorded which). Each CDR3 is given with its conserved first and last residue. Fields, in order: D gene, J gene, clone size, V gene, CDR3 DNA, CDR3 protein. D genes are given only for firm matches. Expanded clones are given a class, and other clones once, few, many or no size at all.

.,TRBJ1-5,many,TRBV29-1,TGCAGCGTTGCGGACGGATTCCTGGGCAATCAGCCCCAGCATTTT,CSVADGFLGNQPQHF
TRBD2,TRBJ2-3,.,TRBV7-3,TGTGCCAGCAGCCGTGGGCCTAGCGGGAGCACAGATACGCAGTATTTT,CASSRGPSGSTDTQYF
.,TRBJ1-1,many,TRBV6-1,TGTGCCAGCAGTGCTTTTGGGACGGGGAACACTGAAGCTTTCTTT,CASSAFGTGNTEAFF
TRBD1,TRBJ1-4,many,TRBV29-1,TGCAGCGGGGGACAGACTAATGAAAAACTGTTTTTT,CSGGQTNEKLFF
.,TRBJ2-7,many,TRBV12-3/TRBV12-4,TGCGCCAGCAGCTTGGGGGGCGGTTCCTACGAGCAGTACTTC,CASSLGGGSYEQYF
TRBD2,TRBJ2-3,many,TRBV5-1,TGCGCCAGCAGCTTGCCGTCCTGGCGGGGGGGCACAGATACGCAGTATTTT,CASSLPSWRGGTDTQYF
TRBD1,TRBJ1-2,.,TRBV6-4,TGTGCCAGCAGACAGGGGGAGGCCTACACCTTC,CASRQGEAYTF
.,TRBJ2-2,many,TRBV28,TGTGCCAGCAGTAGCAGGGGAAGCGGGGAGCTGTTTTTT,CASSSRGSGELFF
.,TRBJ2-2,.,TRBV27,TGTGCCAGCAGTTCCCTTGCAGGGGCGCGCGGGGAGCTGTTTTTT,CASSSLAGARGELFF
.,TRBJ2-5,many,TRBV12-3/TRBV12-4,TGTGCCAGCAGTTTTGTCCAGGGGCAGACGGGGGAGACCCAGTACTTC,CASSFVQGQTGETQYF
.,TRBJ2-5,few,TRBV20-1,TGCAGTGCTAGCCGGGACACCGACCAAGAGACCCAGTACTTC,CSASRDTDQETQYF
.,TRBJ1-1,.,TRBV20-1,TGCAGTGCTAGAGACCCGGGGCTCATAGAATCTGAAGCTTTCTTT,CSARDPGLIESEAFF
.,TRBJ1-1,.,TRBV20-1,TGCAGTGCTCGAGAGACAGCCTACACTGAAGCTTTCTTT,CSARETAYTEAFF
.,TRBJ2-3,.,TRBV30,TGTGCCTGGAGGAAGGGGGGGGGCACAGATACGCAGTATTTT,CAWRKGGGTDTQYF
TRBD1,TRBJ2-7,.,TRBV15,TGTGCCACCAGCGTTCCCGGTGGGGACAGGAGCTACGAGCAGTACTTC,CATSVPGGDRSYEQYF
TRBD1,TRBJ1-2,once,TRBV6-6,TGTGCCAGCAGTCCGGACAGGGGGCATGGCTACACCTTC,CASSPDRGHGYTF
.,TRBJ1-2,.,TRBV29-1,TGCAGCGTTCGTTCGGGGCGGGATGGCTACACCTTC,CSVRSGRDGYTF
.,TRBJ2-7,.,TRBV20-1,TGCAGTGCTAGGCCCTGGCAGGGGTTTGACGAGCAGTACTTC,CSARPWQGFDEQYF
.,TRBJ2-5,.,TRBV15,TGTGCCACCAGCATAGCAACAGGGTTACAAGAGACCCAGTACTTC,CATSIATGLQETQYF
TRBD1,TRBJ2-7,few,TRBV5-5,TGTGCCAGCAGCTGGGGGACAGGGGGTAGGAGCTCCTACGAGCAGTACTTC,CASSWGTGGRSSYEQYF
.,TRBJ2-2,.,TRBV12-3/TRBV12-4,TGTGCCAGCAACCCAACCGATCCGAACACCGGGGAGCTGTTTTTT,CASNPTDPNTGELFF
.,TRBJ2-7,.,TRBV20-1,TGCAGTGCTAGAGGTTCGGAGTCAGCAACCTACGAGCAGTACTTC,CSARGSESATYEQYF
TRBD1,TRBJ2-3,many,TRBV29-1,TGCAGCGTTGAAGTTGTGACAGGGGGCGAGTCAGATACGCAGTATTTT,CSVEVVTGGESDTQYF
TRBD2,TRBJ2-4,few,TRBV20-1,TGCAGTGCTAGACCCCGGACTAGCGGGGAACAAAACATTCAGTACTTC,CSARPRTSGEQNIQYF
TRBD1,TRBJ2-7,.,TRBV20-1,TGCAGTGCCCAAAGGACAGGGTTTGCGCCTTCCTACGAGCAGTACTTC,CSAQRTGFAPSYEQYF
TRBD2,TRBJ2-3,.,TRBV5-1,TGCGCCAGCAGCGTGGCGACTAGCGGGGGGACAGATACGCAGTATTTT,CASSVATSGGTDTQYF
.,TRBJ1-5,.,TRBV20-1,TGCAGTGCTAGAACCACAGGGAGTGGCAATCAGCCCCAGCATTTT,CSARTTGSGNQPQHF